These 14 T cell receptor beta chains came from one sample sequenced in a study of T cells after yellow fever vaccination. TCRdb ran MiXCR on the 5' RACE reads and lists one entry per CDR3 protein. The table lists 450,000 to 550,000 distinct CDR3 sequences, 21% of them singletons. The material was PBMCs, obtained about 20 days after the first yellow fever vaccination. These receptors all come from a man between 18 and 35 years old who received the YFV17D yellow fever vaccine.

The rearrangement uses TRBV7-6 and TRBJ2-1, with 9 positions matching TRBD2. Germline values: CDR1 SGHVS, CDR2 FNYEAQ. The CDR3 has 18 amino acids. Losses at the gene ends were 1 base for V and 4 bases for J; bases not matched to a gene: 11. Written as DNA, the CDR3 is TGTGCCAGCAGCTTAGTCGGTTGGGTAGCGGGGGCTTACAATGAGCAGTTCTTC. Its translation is CASSLVGWVAGAYNEQFF.

This clonotype was seen more than once but under ten times. V gene TRBV7-2 combines with J gene TRBJ1-4, with TRBD1 matching over 9 bases. Unmatched junction bases numbered 6, after V lost 5 bases and J lost 8 bases. The germline V gene encodes CDR1 SGHTA and CDR2 FQGNSA. This CDR3 is built from 14 residues. The CDR3 coding sequence is TGTGCCAGCAGCAATGGACAGGGGCGAGAAAAACTGTTTTTT. Translated, it gives CASSNGQGREKLFF.

The chain combines TRBV12-5 with TRBJ2-1; tentatively, D is TRBD2 (5 bases). V dropped 9 bases and J dropped 0 bases, with 12 bases sitting between them. The CDR3 runs 14 residues. Germline V gene data show CDR1 as LGHNT and CDR2 as FRNRAP. The CDR3 spells CASEWESSYNEQFF. CDR3 nucleotide sequence: TGTGCTAGCGAGTGGGAGAGCTCCTACAATGAGCAGTTCTTC.

The CDR3 DNA reads TGCGCCAGCAGCTTAGACGGAGGTACGCAGTATTTT. Translation: CASSLDGGTQYF. The V gene is TRBV5-1, the J gene TRBJ2-3, with D possibly TRBD2 on 5 matching bases. In germline, CDR1 is SGHRS, CDR2 YFSETQ. The germline V and J ends were trimmed by 2 bases and 8 bases, with 9 bases remaining between them. The CDR3 sequence is 12 residues long.

The V call is TRBV28, the J call TRBJ1-1, with D unresolved. CDR1 is MDHEN and CDR2 is SYDVKM in the germline V gene. The CDR3 is 13 amino acids. Trimming left V 3 bases short and J 7 bases short, with 12 bases between. This CDR3 is CASSFRVLGEAFF. The CDR3 coding sequence is TGTGCCAGCAGTTTCCGGGTCTTGGGTGAAGCTTTCTTT.

In its sample, this clonotype was seen a few times. This chain connects TRBV6-1 to TRBJ1-6, with a possible D match to TRBD1 (5 bases). The length of the CDR3 is 14 residues. Germline V gene sequence: CDR1 MNHNS, CDR2 SASEGT. V lost 6 bases and J lost 7, with 13 bases in between. CDR3 nucleotides: TGTGCCAGCAGAACGGGACCGAAGAATTCACCCCTCCACTTT. It is translated as CASRTGPKNSPLHF.

This clonotype was seen many times. This chain uses TRBV5-1 with TRBJ2-2; TRBD2 might be the D (5 bases). The V gene lost 4 bases and the J gene lost 4 bases, with 8 bases spanning the gap. Germline CDR1 is SGHRS and CDR2 is YFSETQ. CDR3 length: 13 amino acids. In nucleotides, the CDR3 is TGCGCCAGCAGCCCCAGCGGCACCGGGGAGCTGTTTTTT. Translation: CASSPSGTGELFF.

This chain joins TRBV18 and TRBJ1-6, with unresolved D. Germline V CDR1 and CDR2: KGHSH, LQKENI. The V end was cut by 3 bases, the J end by 7 bases, with 13 bases between. The CDR3 totals 15 residues. CDR3 nucleotides: TGTGCCAGCTCACCGGGGAGTGAAGGAAATTCACCCCTCCACTTT. This translates into CASSPGSEGNSPLHF.

The chain is built from TRBV27 and TRBJ1-2; D perhaps matches TRBD1 (5 bases). Trimming took 6 bases from V and 8 from J, leaving 13 bases between them. CDR3 length equals 12 residues. The germline gives CDR1 MNHEY, CDR2 SMNVEV (reference sequence). In DNA form, the CDR3 reads TGTGCCAGCAGCCCAGCGGGGGACGGCTACACCTTC. Its translation is CASSPAGDGYTF.

The sample holds many counts of this clonotype. This chain links TRBV7-2 with TRBJ2-5; D is uncertain. The V and J ends lost 6 bases and 5 bases respectively, with 13 bases between them. CDR3 size: 13 residues. Germline CDR1 is SGHTA and CDR2 is FQGNSA. Here the CDR3 reads CASSSGFLETQYF. The CDR3 nucleotides read TGTGCCAGCAGTTCAGGTTTCTTGGAGACCCAGTACTTC.

This clonotype was seen many times. V gene TRBV12-3 or TRBV12-4 combines with J gene TRBJ2-7; D call uncertain. This CDR3 has 11 residues. Trimming shortened V by 5 bases and J by 4 bases, and 6 bases separated the two germline ends. CDR3 region: CASSLKYEQYF. For the CDR3, the DNA is TGTGCCAGCAGTCTCAAGTACGAGCAGTACTTC.

V usage is TRBV6-1 and J usage is TRBJ1-2; TRBD1 aligns across 9 bases. Germline CDR1 MNHNS, CDR2 SASEGT. V lost 7 bases to trimming and J lost 6 bases; unmatched junction nucleotides: 9. The CDR3 loop spans 14 amino acids. The CDR3 sequence: CASTLGGTGHGYTF. In DNA form, the CDR3 reads TGTGCCAGCACCCTAGGGGGGACAGGGCATGGCTACACCTTC.

This clonotype has only a few counts. This chain uses TRBV15 with TRBJ2-3, with a possible D match to TRBD1 (5 bases). With 5 bases removed from V and 5 bases from J, the gap between germline ends came to 11 bases. There are 13 residues in the CDR3. Per the germline V gene, CDR1 is LNHNV and CDR2 is YYDKDF (reference sequence). Here the CDR3 DNA reads TGTGCCACCAGCTTGAACAGGCTAGATACGCAGTATTTT. The encoded protein is CATSLNRLDTQYF.

This clonotype occurred a few times. The chain is built from TRBV7-3 and TRBJ2-7; TRBD1 matches 8 bases. J gave up 3 bases and V 4 bases, and 11 bases lay outside the gene matches. CDR1 is SGHTA, CDR2 FQGTGA, per germline. The CDR3 totals 16 residues. This CDR3 reads CASSSYPTGELYEQYF. DNA of the CDR3: TGTGCCAGCAGCTCCTATCCGACAGGGGAACTCTACGAGCAGTACTTC.